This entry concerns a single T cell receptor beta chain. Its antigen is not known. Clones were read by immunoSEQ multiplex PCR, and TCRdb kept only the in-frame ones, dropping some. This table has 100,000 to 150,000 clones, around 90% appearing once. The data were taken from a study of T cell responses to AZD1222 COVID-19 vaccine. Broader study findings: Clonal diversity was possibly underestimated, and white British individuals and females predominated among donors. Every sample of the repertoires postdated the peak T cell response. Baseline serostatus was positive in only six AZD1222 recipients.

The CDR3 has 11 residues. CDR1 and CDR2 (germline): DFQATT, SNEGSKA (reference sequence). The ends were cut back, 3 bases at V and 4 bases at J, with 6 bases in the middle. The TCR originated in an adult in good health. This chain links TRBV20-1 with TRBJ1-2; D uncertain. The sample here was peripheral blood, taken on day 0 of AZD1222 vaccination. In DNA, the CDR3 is TGCAGTGCTAGTAGTTTCTATGGCTACACCTTC. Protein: CSASSFYGYTF.